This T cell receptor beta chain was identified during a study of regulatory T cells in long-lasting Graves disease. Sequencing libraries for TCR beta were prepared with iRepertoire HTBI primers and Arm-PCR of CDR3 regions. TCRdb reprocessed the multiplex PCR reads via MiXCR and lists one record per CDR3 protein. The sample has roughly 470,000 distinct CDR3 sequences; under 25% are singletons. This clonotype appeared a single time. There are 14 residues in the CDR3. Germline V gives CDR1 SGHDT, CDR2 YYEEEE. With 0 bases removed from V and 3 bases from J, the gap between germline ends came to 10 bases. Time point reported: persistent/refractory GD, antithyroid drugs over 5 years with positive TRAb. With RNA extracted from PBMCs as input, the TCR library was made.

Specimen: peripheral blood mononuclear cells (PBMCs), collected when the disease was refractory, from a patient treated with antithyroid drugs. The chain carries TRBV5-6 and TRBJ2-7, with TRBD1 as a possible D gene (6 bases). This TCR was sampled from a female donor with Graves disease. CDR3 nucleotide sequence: TGTGCCAGCAGCTTGGTTGGACAGTTCTACGAGCAGTACTTC. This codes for CASSLVGQFYEQYF.